This T cell receptor (beta chain) was recovered during a study of cytomegalovirus exposure and HLA in healthy donors. Whole-study context: Earlier results showed 117 million unique TCR beta sequences derived from roughly 180 million T cells. Study conclusions and caveats: Indistinguishable V segments, including TRBV6-2 and TRBV6-3, were excluded.

The CDR3 is 17 amino acids. V lost 4 bases and J 4 bases, leaving 20 bases between the germline ends. From germline, CDR1 is LNHDA and CDR2 SQIVND (reference sequence). With 60 Vbeta and 13 Jbeta primers, the PCR was carried out. Original methodology: An analysis performed later counted roughly 80 million unique TCR beta chains (roughly 11 million of them shared). The protocol was immunoSEQ multiplex PCR, while the TCRdb copy is restricted to in-frame clones and leaves out a portion. Clone size and the V and J calls come from that table; the DNA yielded D and trimming. This table has approximately 100,000 clones, around three fifths appearing once. As regards this clone: The antigen remains undetermined.

The rearrangement uses TRBV19 and TRBJ2-1; D might be TRBD2 (6 bases). Sequencing used PBMCs. The receptor comes from a man aged 30 to 45 in good health and CMV-seronegative. Here the CDR3 reads CASSRVVTRGTYNEQFF. The DNA for the CDR3 is TGTGCCAGTAGTAGGGTTGTGACTCGGGGGACTTACAATGAGCAGTTCTTC.